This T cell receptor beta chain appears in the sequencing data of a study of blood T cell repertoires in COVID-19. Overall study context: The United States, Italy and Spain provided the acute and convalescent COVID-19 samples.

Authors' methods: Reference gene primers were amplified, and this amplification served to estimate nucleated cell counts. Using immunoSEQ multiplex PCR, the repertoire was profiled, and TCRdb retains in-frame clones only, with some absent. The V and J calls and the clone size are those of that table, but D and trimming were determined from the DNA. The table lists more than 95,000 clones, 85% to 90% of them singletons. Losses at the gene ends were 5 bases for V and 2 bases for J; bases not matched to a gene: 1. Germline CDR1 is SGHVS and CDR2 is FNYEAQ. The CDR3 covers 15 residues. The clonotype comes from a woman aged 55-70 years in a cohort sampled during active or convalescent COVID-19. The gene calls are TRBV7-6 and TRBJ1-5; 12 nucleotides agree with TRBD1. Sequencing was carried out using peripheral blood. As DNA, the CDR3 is TGTGCCAGCAGCCGGGACAGGGGGCGCAATCAGCCCCAGCATTTT. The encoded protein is CASSRDRGRNQPQHF.